The TCR beta chain under discussion was sequenced for a study of HIV-infected children after antiretroviral therapy interruption. Trimming cost V 1 base and J 4 bases, with 14 bases left between them. Germline CDR1 SGHRS, CDR2 YFSETQ. CDR3 length: 15 residues. The TCR library was built from RNA with a 3' RACE protocol and unique molecular identifiers. Each CDR3 protein is one row after TCRdb ran MiXCR on the 3' RACE reads. The data contain around 40,000 distinct CDR3 sequences, about 6.5% of them singletons. In its sample, this clonotype was seen many times. The treatment denotes: PENTA 11 planned treatment interruption arm or continuous ART arm. Sorting from thawed PBMCs isolated naive CD4+ CD45RA+ CD45RO- T cells.

The rearrangement uses TRBV5-1 and TRBJ2-5; D not resolved. The sample consisted of CD45RA+ CD4+ T cells from PBMCs, pooled from several time points, taken from a donor given antiretroviral therapy, either interrupted or continuous. Subset given: naive CD4+ CD45RA+ CD45RO- T cells. This clonotype was sampled from a pool of human donors with HIV. The CDR3 DNA is TGCGCCAGCAGCTTGAGTTTCAGTCTCGGAGAGACCCAGTACTTC. Translation gives CASSLSFSLGETQYF.